This T cell receptor (beta chain) originates from a study of cytomegalovirus exposure and HLA in healthy donors. Overall study context: Unique TCRs numbering around 80 million, obtained from HLA-typed donors, made up an early data release.

Study-level results: HLA restriction was apparent for most CMV-associated TCR beta chains in a later analysis. Prior analysis indicated that the majority of TCR beta V segments exhibited productivity approximately 90% or approximately 30% of the time.

Notes on this clone: Antigen: not known.

Germline CDR1 and CDR2: SGHTS and YDEGEE. V lost 7 bases and J 2 bases, leaving 16 bases between the germline ends. The CDR3 sequence is 14 residues long. The PCR was carried out with 60 Vbeta primers and 13 Jbeta primers. Profiled with immunoSEQ multiplex PCR; TCRdb holds only in-frame clones, not every one. This sample has fewer than 200,000 clones, with roughly 71% found just once. The receptor was isolated from a male donor in good health and CMV-seropositive. The chain uses TRBV5-8 and TRBJ2-7; a possible D gene is TRBD2 (5 bases). Sequenced material: PBMCs. The CDR3 nucleotides read TGTGCCAGCGGTTACTGGACTGCAACCTACGAGCAGTACTTC. This codes for CASGYWTATYEQYF.